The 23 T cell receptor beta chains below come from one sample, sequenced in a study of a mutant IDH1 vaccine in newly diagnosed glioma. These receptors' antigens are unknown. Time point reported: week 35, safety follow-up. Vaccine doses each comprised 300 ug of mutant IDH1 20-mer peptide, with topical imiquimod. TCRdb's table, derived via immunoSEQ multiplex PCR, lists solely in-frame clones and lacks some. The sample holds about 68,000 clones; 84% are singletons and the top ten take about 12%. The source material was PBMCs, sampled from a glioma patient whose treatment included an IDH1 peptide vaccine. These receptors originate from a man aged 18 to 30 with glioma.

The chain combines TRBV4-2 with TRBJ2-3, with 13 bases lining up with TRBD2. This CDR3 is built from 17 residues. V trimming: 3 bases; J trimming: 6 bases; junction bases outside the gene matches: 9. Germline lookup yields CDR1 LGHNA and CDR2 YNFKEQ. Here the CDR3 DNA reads TGTGCCAGCAGCCACCCGATACTAGCGGGAGGGCTGGATACGCAGTATTTT. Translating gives CASSHPILAGGLDTQYF.

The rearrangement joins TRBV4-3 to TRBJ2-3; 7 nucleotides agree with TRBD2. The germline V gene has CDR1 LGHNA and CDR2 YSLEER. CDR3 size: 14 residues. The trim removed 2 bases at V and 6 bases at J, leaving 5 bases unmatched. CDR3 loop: CASSQRLAGDTQYF. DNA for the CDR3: TGCGCCAGCAGCCAAAGACTAGCCGGGGATACGCAGTATTTT.

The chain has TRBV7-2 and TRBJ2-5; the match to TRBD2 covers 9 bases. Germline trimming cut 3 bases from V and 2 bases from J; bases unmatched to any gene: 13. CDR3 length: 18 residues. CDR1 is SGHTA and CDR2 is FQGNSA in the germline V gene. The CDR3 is CASSFRASGVGLQETQYF. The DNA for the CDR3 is TGTGCCAGCAGCTTCAGGGCTAGCGGGGTGGGCCTGCAAGAGACCCAGTACTTC.

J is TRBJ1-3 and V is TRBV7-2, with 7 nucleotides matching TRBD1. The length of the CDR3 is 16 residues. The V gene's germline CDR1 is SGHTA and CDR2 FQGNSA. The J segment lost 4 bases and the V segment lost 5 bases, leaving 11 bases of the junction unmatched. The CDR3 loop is CASSGTRDRRGNTIYF. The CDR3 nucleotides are TGTGCCAGCAGCGGAACCCGGGACAGAAGGGGAAACACCATATATTTT.

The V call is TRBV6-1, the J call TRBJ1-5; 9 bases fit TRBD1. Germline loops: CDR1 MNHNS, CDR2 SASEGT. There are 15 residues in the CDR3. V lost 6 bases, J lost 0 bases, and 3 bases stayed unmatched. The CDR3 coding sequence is TGTGCCAGCAGGGGACAGGGCACTAGCAATCAGCCCCAGCATTTT. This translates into CASRGQGTSNQPQHF.

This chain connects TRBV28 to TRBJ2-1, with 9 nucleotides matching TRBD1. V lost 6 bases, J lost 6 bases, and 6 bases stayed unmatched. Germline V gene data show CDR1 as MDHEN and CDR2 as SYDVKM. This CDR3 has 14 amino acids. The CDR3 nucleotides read TGTGCCAGCAGGTGGGACAGGGTAAGCAATGAGCAGTTCTTC. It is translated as CASRWDRVSNEQFF.

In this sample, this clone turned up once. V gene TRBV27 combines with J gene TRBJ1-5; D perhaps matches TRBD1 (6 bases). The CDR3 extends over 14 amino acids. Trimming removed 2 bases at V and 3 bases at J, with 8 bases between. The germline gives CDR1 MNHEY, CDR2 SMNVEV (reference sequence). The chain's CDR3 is CASSLAGVNQPQHF. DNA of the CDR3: TGTGCCAGCAGTTTAGCAGGGGTCAATCAGCCCCAGCATTTT.

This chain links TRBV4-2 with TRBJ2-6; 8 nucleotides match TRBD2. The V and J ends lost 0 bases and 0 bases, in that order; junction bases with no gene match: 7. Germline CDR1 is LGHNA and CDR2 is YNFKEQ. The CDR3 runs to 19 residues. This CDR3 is CASSQDTGGPSSGANVLTF. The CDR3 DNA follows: TGTGCCAGCAGCCAAGATACGGGAGGGCCGAGCTCTGGGGCCAACGTCCTGACTTTC.

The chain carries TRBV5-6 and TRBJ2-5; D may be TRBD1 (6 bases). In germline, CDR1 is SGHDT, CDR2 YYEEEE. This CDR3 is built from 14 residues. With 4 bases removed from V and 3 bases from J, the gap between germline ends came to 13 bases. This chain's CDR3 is CASSLQGRKETQYF. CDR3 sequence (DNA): TGTGCCAGCAGCCTACAGGGACGTAAAGAGACCCAGTACTTC. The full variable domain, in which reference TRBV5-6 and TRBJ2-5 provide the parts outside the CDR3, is DAGVTQSPTHLIKTRGQQVTLRCSPKSGHDTVSWYQQALGQGPQFIFQYYEEEERQRGNFPDRFSGHQFPNYSSELNVNALLLGDSALYLCASSLQGRKETQYFGPGTRLLVL.

CDR3 region: CASSGTPSEYGGYTF. CDR3 coding DNA: TGTGCCAGCAGCGGAACACCCAGTGAGTATGGCGGCTACACCTTC. The V call is TRBV9, the J call TRBJ1-2, with D unresolved. Germline CDR1 and CDR2: SGDLS and YYNGEE. This CDR3 comprises 15 residues. V lost 3 bases and J lost 8, with 20 bases in between. Together with reference TRBV9 and TRBJ1-2, the CDR3 gives the full variable domain: DSGVTQTPKHLITATGQRVTLRCSPRSGDLSVYWYQQSLDQGLQFLIQYYNGEERAKGNILERFSAQQFPDLHSELNLSSLELGDSALYFCASSGTPSEYGGYTFGSGTRLTVV.

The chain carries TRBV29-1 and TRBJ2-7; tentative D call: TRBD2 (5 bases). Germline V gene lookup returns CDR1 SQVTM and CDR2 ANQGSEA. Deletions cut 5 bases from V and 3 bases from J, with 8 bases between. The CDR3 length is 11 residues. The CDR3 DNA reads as TGCAGCGTTCTACGGGGCTACGAGCAGTACTTC. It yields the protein CSVLRGYEQYF.

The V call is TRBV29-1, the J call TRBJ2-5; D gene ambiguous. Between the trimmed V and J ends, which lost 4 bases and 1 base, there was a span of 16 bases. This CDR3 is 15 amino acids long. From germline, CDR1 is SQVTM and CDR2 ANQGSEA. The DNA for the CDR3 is TGCAGCGTTGCCCCAAAGGGCTTGCCCCAAGAGACCCAGTACTTC. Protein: CSVAPKGLPQETQYF. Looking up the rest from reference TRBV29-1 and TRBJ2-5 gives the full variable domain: SAVISQKPSRDICQRGTSLTIQCQVDSQVTMMFWYRQQPGQSLTLIATANQGSEATYESGFVIDKFPISRPNLTFSTLTVSNMSPEDSSIYLCSVAPKGLPQETQYFGPGTRLLVL.

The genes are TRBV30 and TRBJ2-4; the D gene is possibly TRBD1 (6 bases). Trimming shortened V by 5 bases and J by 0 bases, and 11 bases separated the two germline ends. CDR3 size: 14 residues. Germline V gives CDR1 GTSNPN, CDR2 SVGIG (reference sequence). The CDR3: CAWGQGLAKNIQYF. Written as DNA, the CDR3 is TGTGCCTGGGGTCAGGGGCTAGCCAAAAACATTCAGTACTTC.

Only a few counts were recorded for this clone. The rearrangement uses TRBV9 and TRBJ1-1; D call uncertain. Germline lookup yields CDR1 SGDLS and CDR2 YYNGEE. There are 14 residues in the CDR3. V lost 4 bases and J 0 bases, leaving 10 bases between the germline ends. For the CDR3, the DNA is TGTGCCAGCAGCCCCGAGTTCATGAACACTGAAGCTTTCTTT. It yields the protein CASSPEFMNTEAFF. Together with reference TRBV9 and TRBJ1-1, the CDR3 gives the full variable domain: DSGVTQTPKHLITATGQRVTLRCSPRSGDLSVYWYQQSLDQGLQFLIQYYNGEERAKGNILERFSAQQFPDLHSELNLSSLELGDSALYFCASSPEFMNTEAFFGQGTRLTVV.

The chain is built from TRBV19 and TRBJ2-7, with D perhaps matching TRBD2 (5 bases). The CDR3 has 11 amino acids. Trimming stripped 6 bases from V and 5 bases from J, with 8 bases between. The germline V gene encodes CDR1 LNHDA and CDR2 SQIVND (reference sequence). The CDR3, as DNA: TGTGCCAGTAGGTCGGGAAACGAGCAGTACTTC. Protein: CASRSGNEQYF.

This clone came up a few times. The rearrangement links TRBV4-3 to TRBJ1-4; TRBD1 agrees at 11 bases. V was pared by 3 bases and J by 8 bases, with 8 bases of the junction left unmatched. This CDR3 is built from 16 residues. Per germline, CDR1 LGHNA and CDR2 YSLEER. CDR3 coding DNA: TGCGCCAGCAGCCAGCGGCTGGGACAGGGGGGGGAAAAACTGTTTTTT. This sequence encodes CASSQRLGQGGEKLFF.

The CDR3 DNA reads TGTGCCAGCAGTTTCTACCAGGGAGGTAGTGAAAAACTGTTTTTT. It codes for CASSFYQGGSEKLFF. This rearrangement joins TRBV6-5 to TRBJ1-4; the D gene is possibly TRBD1 (5 bases). Germline values: CDR1 MNHEY, CDR2 SVGAGI. The CDR3 runs to 15 residues. V was pared by 4 bases and J by 7 bases, with 16 bases between.

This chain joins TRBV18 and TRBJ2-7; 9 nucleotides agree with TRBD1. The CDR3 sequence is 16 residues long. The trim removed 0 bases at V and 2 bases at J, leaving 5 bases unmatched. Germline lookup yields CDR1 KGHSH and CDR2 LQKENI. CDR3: CASSPPGTGSPYEQYF. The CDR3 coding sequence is TGTGCCAGCTCACCACCGGGGACAGGGTCGCCCTACGAGCAGTACTTC.

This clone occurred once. CDR3 protein: CASSEGQGDYEQYF. The DNA of the CDR3 is TGTGCCAGCAGCGAAGGACAGGGGGACTACGAGCAGTACTTC. The chain employs TRBV9 and TRBJ2-7; 10 nucleotides match TRBD1. CDR3 size: 14 residues. J lost 3 bases, V lost 3 bases, and 3 bases had no gene match. The germline V gene has CDR1 SGDLS and CDR2 YYNGEE.

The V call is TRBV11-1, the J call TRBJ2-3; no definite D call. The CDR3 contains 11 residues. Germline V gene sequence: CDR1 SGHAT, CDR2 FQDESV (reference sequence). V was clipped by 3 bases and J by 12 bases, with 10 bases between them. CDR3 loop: CASSFNQRQYF. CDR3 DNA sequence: TGTGCCAGCAGCTTCAATCAGCGTCAGTATTTT.

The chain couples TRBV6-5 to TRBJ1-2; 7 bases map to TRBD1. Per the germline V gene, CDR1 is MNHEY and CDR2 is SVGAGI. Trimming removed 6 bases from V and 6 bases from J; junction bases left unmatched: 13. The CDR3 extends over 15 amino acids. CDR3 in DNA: TGTGCCAGCAGCCGTGGACAGGCAGGGAGAAATGGCTACACCTTC. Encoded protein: CASSRGQAGRNGYTF.

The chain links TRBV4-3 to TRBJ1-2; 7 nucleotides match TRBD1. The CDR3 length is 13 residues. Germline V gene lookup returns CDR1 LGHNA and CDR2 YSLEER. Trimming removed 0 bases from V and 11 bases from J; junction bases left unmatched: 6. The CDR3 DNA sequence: TGCGCCAGCAGCCAAGACTGGGACAGTGGGTACACCTTC. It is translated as CASSQDWDSGYTF.

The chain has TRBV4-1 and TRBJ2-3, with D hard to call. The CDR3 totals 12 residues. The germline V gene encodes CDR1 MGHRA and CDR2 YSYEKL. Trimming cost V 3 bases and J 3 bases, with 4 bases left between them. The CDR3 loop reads CASSQLTDTQYF. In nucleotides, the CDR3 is TGCGCCAGCAGCCAGCTTACAGATACGCAGTATTTT.